This T cell receptor beta chain came from a study of T cells in tumors and immune-related adverse events (dated by TCRdb to the early 2020s). Using the immunoSEQ assay, the TCR beta locus was amplified and sequenced, producing bulk TCR Vbeta CDR3 data. The paper's processing steps were these. Non-productive CDR3s, sequences shorter than 7 amino acids, and those not starting with C or ending with F/W were excluded. Only specimens with at least 1000 reads were analysed, and clonotypes were defined at the amino acid level. Clonality was computed as 1 minus Pielou's evenness. To equalize library sizes, abundance-weighted random subsampling with replacement was performed and repeated 100 times so that 95% confidence intervals could be reported. The Morisita overlap index was used to quantify repertoire overlap, and the top 40 clones in each specimen were examined for overlap with the irAE. TCRdb limited this immuneACCESS table to in-frame rearrangements with V and J called. A share of clones is missing; checked studies link under half to unresolved V genes, and the rest is unexplained. D and trimming were read from the DNA, whereas the V and J calls and clone size are those reported in that table. The table for this sample lists about 22,000 clones; 75% to 95% of them were counted only once. The biggest ten clones account for 1.1% to 1.5% of the sample.

Sample treatment or condition, as interpreted from the label and publication: nivolumab (PD-1 blockade) given before sampling. The DNeasy Blood and Tissue Kit was used to extract DNA from the formalin-fixed paraffin-embedded specimens. About this clone itself: Its antigen specificity is not known. The input lacks base qualities; no much larger clone sits a single base away.

CDR1 and CDR2, per the germline V gene, are LGHNA and YSLEER. V loses 0 bases of germline sequence and J loses 5 bases, and the interval between the two ends is 5 bases. The CDR3 goes from the cysteine to the phenylalanine over 13 residues. The sequence is cut down to CDR3 DNA, 39 bases in frame from base 1. The receptor comes from a female donor with metastatic renal cell carcinoma. Sequencing used lymph node tissue, obtained from a patient treated with anti-PD-1 therapy. This receptor chain uses TRBV4-3 and TRBJ2-1; TRBD1 is perhaps the D gene, given 5 matching bases. The DNA is as follows: TGCGCCAGCAGCCAAGACAGGGACAATGAGCAGTTCTTC. The translation is CASSQDRDNEQFF.